This T cell receptor (beta chain) was retrieved from a study of technical replicates of blood from a handful of donors. Data came from immunoSEQ multiplex PCR; TCRdb stores just in-frame clones and leaves some out. The sample holds about 94,000 clones, 95% seen once. The CDR3 is 14 amino acids. Trimming took 3 bases from V and 4 from J; bases not matched to a gene: 3. Germline lookup yields CDR1 MGHRA and CDR2 YSYEKL. The J gene is TRBJ2-7, the V gene TRBV4-1; 10 nucleotides line up with TRBD1. The receptor comes from a human donor in good health. The sample consisted of T cells isolated from PBMCs. This chain's CDR3 is CASSHRDRGYEQYF. CDR3 nucleotide sequence: TGCGCCAGCAGCCACAGGGACAGGGGATACGAGCAGTACTTC.